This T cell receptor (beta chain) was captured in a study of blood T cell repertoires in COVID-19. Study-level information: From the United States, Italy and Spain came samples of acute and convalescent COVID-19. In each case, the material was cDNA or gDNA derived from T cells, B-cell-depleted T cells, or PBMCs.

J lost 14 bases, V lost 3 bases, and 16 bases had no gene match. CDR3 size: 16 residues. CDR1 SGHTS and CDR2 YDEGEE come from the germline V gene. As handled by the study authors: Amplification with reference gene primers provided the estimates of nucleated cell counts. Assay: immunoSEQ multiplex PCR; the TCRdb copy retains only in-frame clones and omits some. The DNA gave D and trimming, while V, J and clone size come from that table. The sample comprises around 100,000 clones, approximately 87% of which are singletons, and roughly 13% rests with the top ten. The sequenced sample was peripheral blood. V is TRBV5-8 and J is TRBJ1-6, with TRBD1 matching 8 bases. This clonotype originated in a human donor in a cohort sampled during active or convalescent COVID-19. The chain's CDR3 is CASSYNPGQGMRSLHF. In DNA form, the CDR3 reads TGTGCCAGCAGCTATAACCCCGGACAGGGAATGCGGTCCCTCCACTTT.